This TCR beta chain was captured in a study of blood T cell repertoires in COVID-19. The table came from immunoSEQ multiplex PCR; TCRdb's copy has only in-frame clones and leaves some out. The sample contains about 320,000 clones, about 92% of which appear only once. V lost 1 base to trimming and J lost 2 bases, with 8 bases between them. CDR1 is MGHDK, CDR2 SYGVNS, per germline. This CDR3 contains 14 residues. V and J are TRBV25-1 and TRBJ1-1, with D tentatively TRBD1 (5 bases). The source material was PBMCs or T cells enriched from blood (not recorded which). The TCR originated in a man between 60 and 75 years old who had recovered from COVID-19. CDR3 in amino acids: CASSEWRDNTEAFF. CDR3 nucleotide sequence: TGTGCCAGCAGTGAATGGAGGGACAACACTGAAGCTTTCTTT.